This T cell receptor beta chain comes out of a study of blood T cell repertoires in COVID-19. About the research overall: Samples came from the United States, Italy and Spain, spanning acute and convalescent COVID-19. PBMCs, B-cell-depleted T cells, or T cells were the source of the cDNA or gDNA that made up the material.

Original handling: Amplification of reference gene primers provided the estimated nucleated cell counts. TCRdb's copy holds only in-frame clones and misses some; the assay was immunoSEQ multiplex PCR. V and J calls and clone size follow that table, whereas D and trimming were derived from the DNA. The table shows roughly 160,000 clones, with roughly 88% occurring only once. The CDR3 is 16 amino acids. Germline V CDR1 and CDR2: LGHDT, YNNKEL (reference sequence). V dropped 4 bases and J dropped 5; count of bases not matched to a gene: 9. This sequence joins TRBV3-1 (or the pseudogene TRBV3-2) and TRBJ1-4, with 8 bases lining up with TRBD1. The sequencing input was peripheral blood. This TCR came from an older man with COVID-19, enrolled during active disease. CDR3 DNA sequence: TGTGCCAGCAGCCCTCGTCCGACAGGGGAAAATGAAAAACTGTTTTTT. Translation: CASSPRPTGENEKLFF.